This T cell receptor (beta chain) derives from a study of STAT5B mutations in CD4+ large granular lymphocyte leukemia. Points from the study as a whole: Patient CD4-sorted repertoires looked more clonal than healthy CD4+ repertoires, even without putative leukemic clones.

With 5 bases clipped from V and 2 bases from J, the junction kept 6 bases outside the gene matches. Germline CDR1 reads SGHRS; CDR2 reads YFSETQ. This CDR3 has 15 residues. TCRdb's copy holds only in-frame clones and misses some; the assay was immunoSEQ multiplex PCR. This sample has about 33,000 clones, with around 81% found just once. With respect to this clone: Its antigen remains unknown.

Controls came from buffy coats of healthy blood donors. The rearrangement links TRBV5-1 to TRBJ2-3; TRBD1 matches at 9 bases. This clonotype was sampled from a human donor in good health. Sequencing used CD4+ T cells from blood buffy coats. The CDR3 DNA follows: TGCGCCAGCAGTCCGGACAGGGGATTCACAGATACGCAGTATTTT. This encodes CASSPDRGFTDTQYF.